In this sample, the clone carrying this TCR beta chain turned up many times. The antigen is not known. This CDR3 has 16 residues. V trimming: 10 bases; J trimming: 6 bases; junction bases outside the gene matches: 15. Looked up from germline, CDR1 is SNHLY and CDR2 is FYNNEI. The sample belongs to a study of human T cells and chemical hapten exposure. Turning to the study itself: Patients received weekly diphenylcyclopropenone doses to the scalp throughout the roughly 24-week study.

From the RACE reads, TCRdb called clonotypes with MiXCR, one entry per CDR3 protein. The repertoire holds around 380,000 distinct CDR3 sequences, with about 5% as singletons. As to time point: pre-sensitization, week 0. Treatment here: therapeutic diphenylcyclopropenone sensitization with weekly scalp DPC. Study-wide findings and caveats: After DPC sensitization, TCRs above 1 in 1000 frequency showed no change.

The chain couples TRBV2 to TRBJ1-6; TRBD1 matches at 7 bases. The sequence was obtained from a woman aged 18-35 years with alopecia areata. Some clones in this sample may be carry-over from other donors' samples. The sequencing here drew on whole blood, taken in connection with sensitization to the hapten diphenylcyclopropenone (DPC). CDR3 in amino acids: CATKLLTGSLNSPLHF. In DNA form, the CDR3 reads TGTGCCACCAAGCTACTGACAGGGTCGCTTAATTCACCCCTCCACTTT. Drawing the rest from reference TRBV2 and TRBJ1-6, the complete variable domain is EPEVTQTPSHQVTQMGQEVILRCVPISNHLYFYWYRQILGQKVEFLVSFYNNEISEKSEIFDDQFSVERPDGSNFTLKIRSTKLEDSAMYFCATKLLTGSLNSPLHFGNGTRLTVT.